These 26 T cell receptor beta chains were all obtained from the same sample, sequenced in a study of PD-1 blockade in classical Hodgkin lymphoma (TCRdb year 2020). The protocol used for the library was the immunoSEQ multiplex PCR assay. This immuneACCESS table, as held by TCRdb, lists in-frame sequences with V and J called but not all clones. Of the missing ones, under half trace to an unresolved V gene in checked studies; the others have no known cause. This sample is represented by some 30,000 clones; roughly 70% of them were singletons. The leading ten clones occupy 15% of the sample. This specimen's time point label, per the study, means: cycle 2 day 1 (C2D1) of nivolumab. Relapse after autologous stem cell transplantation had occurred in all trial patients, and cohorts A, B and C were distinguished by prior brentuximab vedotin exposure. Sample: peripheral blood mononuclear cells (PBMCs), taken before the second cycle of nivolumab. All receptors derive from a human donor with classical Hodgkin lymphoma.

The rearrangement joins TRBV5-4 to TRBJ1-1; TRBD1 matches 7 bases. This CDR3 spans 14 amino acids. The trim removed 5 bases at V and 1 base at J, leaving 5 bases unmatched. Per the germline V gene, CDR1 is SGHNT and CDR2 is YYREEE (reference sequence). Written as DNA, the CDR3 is TGTGCCAGCAGGCCGACAGGGACGAACACTGAAGCTTTCTTT. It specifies CASRPTGTNTEAFF.

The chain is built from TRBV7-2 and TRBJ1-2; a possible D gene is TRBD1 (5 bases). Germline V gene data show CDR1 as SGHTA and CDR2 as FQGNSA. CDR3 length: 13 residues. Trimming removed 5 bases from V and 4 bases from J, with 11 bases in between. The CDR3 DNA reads TGTGCCAGCAGCCCATCCGACAGCTATGGCTACACCTTC. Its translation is CASSPSDSYGYTF.

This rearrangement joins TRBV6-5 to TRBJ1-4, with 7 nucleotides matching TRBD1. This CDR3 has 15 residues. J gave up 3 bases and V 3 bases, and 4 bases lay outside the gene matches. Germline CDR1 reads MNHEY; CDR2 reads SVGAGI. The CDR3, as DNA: TGTGCCAGCAGTTATTCTGGACAGGCTAATGAAAAACTGTTTTTT. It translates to CASSYSGQANEKLFF.

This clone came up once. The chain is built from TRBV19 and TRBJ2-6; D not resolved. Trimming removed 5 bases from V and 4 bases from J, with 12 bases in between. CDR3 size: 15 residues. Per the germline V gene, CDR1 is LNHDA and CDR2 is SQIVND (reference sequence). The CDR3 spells CASSGPPGGANVLTF. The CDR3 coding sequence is TGTGCCAGTAGTGGACCGCCGGGCGGGGCCAACGTCCTGACTTTC.

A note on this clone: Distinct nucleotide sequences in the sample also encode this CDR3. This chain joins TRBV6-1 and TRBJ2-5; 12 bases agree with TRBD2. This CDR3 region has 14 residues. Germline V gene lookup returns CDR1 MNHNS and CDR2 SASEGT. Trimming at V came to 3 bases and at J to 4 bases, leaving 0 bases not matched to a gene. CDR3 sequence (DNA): TGTGCCAGCAGTGAGACTAGCGGGGGAGAGACCCAGTACTTC. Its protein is CASSETSGGETQYF.

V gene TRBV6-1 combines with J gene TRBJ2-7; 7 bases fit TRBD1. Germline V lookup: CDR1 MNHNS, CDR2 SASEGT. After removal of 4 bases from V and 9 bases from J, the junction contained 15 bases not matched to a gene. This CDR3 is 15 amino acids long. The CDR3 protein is CASSALDRAQLGQYF. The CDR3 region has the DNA TGTGCCAGCAGTGCGCTTGACAGGGCCCAGTTGGGGCAGTACTTC.

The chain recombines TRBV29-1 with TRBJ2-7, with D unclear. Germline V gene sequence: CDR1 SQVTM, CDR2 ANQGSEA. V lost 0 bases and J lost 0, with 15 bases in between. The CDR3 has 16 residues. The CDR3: CSVEDRVSTSSYEQYV. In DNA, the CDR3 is TGCAGCGTTGAAGATCGGGTCAGTACCAGCTCCTACGAGCAGTACGTC.

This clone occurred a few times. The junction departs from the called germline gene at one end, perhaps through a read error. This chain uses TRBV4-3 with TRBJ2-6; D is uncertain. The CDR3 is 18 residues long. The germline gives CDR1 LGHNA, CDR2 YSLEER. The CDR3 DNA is TGCGCCAGCAGCCCCTCGCTGGCAGATCCCTCTCGGGCCAACGTCCTGACTTTC. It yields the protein CASSPSLADPSRANVLTF.

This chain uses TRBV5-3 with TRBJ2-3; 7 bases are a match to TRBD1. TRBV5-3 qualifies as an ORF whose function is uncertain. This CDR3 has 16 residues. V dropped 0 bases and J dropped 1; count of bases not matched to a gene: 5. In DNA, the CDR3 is TGTGCCAGAAGCTTGGAGGACAGGCGGGGCACAGATACGCAGTATTTT. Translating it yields CARSLEDRRGTDTQYF.

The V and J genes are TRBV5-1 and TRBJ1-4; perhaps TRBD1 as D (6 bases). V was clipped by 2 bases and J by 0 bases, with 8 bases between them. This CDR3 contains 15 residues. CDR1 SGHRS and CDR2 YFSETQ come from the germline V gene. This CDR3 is CASSLRQATNEKLFF. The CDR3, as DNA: TGCGCCAGCAGCTTAAGACAGGCAACTAATGAAAAACTGTTTTTT.

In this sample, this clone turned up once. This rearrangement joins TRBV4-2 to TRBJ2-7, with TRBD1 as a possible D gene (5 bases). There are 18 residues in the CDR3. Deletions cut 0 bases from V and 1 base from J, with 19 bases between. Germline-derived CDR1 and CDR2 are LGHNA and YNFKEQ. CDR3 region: CASSQDAFEAGPSYEQYF. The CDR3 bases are TGTGCCAGCAGCCAAGATGCATTCGAGGCAGGGCCTTCCTACGAGCAGTACTTC.

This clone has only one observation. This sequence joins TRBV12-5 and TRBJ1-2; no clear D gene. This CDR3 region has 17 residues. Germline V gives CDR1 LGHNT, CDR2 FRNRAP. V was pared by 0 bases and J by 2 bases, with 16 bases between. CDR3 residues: CASGLVLAASLNYGYTF. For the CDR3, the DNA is TGTGCTAGTGGTTTGGTACTAGCGGCCTCACTCAACTATGGCTACACCTTC. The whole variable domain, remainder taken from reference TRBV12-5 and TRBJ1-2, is DARVTQTPRHKVTEMGQEVTMRCQPILGHNTVFWYRQTMMQGLELLAYFRNRAPLDDSGMPKDRFSAEMPDATLATLKIQPSEPRDSAVYFCASGLVLAASLNYGYTFGSGTRLTVV.

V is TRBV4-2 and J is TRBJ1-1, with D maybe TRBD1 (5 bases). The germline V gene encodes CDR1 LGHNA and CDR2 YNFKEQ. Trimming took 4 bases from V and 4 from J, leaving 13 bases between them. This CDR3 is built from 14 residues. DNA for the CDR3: TGTGCCAGCAGCCTTGATAGGGGAGGCACTGAAGCTTTCTTT. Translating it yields CASSLDRGGTEAFF.

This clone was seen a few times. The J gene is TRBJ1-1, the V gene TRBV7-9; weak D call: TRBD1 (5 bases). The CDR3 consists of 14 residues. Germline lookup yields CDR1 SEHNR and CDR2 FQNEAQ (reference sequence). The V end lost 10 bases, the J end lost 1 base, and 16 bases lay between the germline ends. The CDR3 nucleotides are TGTGCCACTCAACCCTGGGGCTGGAACACTGAAGCTTTCTTT. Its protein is CATQPWGWNTEAFF.

CDR3 region: CASSRTGASGGVNEQFF. The CDR3 bases are TGTGCCAGCAGCCGAACCGGGGCTAGCGGGGGGGTAAATGAGCAGTTCTTC. The chain employs TRBV11-2 and TRBJ2-1; 12 bases match TRBD2. Per the germline V gene, CDR1 is SGHAT and CDR2 is FQNNGV. With 5 bases clipped from V and 7 bases from J, the junction kept 12 bases outside the gene matches. The CDR3 extends over 17 amino acids.

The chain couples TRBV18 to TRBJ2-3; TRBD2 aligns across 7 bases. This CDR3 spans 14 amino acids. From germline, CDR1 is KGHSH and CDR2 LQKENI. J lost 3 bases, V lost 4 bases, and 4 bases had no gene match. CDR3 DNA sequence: TGTGCCAGCTCACTGCGGGAGATAACAGATACGCAGTATTTT. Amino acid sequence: CASSLREITDTQYF.

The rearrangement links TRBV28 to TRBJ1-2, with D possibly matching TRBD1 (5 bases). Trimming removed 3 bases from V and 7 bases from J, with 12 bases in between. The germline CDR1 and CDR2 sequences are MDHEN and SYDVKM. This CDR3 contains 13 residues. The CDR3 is CASSLNRRRGYTF. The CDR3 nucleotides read TGTGCCAGCAGTTTGAACAGGAGGCGTGGCTACACCTTC.

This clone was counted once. For the CDR3, the DNA is TGTGCCAGCAGTGAAGCGTGGCTAGCGGGGGGGCAAAACATTCAGTACTTC. Its translation: CASSEAWLAGGQNIQYF. This sequence joins TRBV6-1 and TRBJ2-4; 12 bases map to TRBD2. The CDR3 has 17 amino acids. V lost 0 bases, J lost 5 bases, and 5 bases stayed unmatched. In germline, CDR1 is MNHNS, CDR2 SASEGT.

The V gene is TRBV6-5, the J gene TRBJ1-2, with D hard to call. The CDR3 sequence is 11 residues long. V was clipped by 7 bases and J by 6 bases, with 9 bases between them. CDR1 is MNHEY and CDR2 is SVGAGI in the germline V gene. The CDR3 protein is CASIQNNGYTF. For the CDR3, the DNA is TGTGCCAGCATTCAGAATAATGGCTACACCTTC.

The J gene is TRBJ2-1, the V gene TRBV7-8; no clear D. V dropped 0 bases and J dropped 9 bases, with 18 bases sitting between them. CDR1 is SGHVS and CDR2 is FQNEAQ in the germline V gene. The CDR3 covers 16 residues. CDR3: CASSLAWVGPWAEQFF. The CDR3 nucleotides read TGTGCCAGCAGCTTAGCGTGGGTCGGTCCCTGGGCTGAGCAGTTCTTC.

CDR3 sequence: CASSRGQERDTIYF. DNA for the CDR3: TGTGCCAGCAGTCGCGGACAAGAGCGGGACACCATATATTTT. This sequence joins TRBV5-4 and TRBJ1-3, with D maybe TRBD1 (5 bases). The CDR3 totals 14 residues. The germline V gene encodes CDR1 SGHNT and CDR2 YYREEE (reference sequence). V was trimmed by 5 bases and J by 8 bases, leaving 17 bases between them.

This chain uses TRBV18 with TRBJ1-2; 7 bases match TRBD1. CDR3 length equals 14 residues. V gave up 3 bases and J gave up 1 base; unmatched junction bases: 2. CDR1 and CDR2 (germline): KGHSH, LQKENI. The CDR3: CASSPTGSNYGYTF. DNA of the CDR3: TGTGCCAGCTCACCGACAGGGAGTAACTATGGCTACACCTTC. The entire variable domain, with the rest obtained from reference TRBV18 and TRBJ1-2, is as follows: NAGVMQNPRHLVRRRGQEARLRCSPMKGHSHVYWYRQLPEEGLKFMVYLQKENIIDESGMPKERFSAEFPKEGPSILRIQQVVRGDSAAYFCASSPTGSNYGYTFGSGTRLTVV.

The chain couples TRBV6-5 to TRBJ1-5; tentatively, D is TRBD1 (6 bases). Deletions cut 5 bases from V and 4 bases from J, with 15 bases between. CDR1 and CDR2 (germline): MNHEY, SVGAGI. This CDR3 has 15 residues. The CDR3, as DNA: TGTGCCAGCAGTCCATCGACAGGAGTAAATCAGCCCCAGCATTTT. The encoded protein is CASSPSTGVNQPQHF.

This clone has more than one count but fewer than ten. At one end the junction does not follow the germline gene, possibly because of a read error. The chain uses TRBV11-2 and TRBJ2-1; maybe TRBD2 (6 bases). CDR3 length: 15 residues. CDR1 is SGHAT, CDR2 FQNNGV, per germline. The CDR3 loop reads CASSLERGSSNEQFF. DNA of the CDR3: TGTGCCAGCAGCTTAGAACGGGGGTCCTCCAATGAGCAGTTCTTC.

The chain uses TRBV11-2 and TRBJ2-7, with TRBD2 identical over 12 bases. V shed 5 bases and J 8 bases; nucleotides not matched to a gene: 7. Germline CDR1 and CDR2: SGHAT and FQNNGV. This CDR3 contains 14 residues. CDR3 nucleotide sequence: TGTGCCAGCAGCCATGGACTAGCGGGGTTGAAGCAGTACGTC. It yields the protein CASSHGLAGLKQYV.

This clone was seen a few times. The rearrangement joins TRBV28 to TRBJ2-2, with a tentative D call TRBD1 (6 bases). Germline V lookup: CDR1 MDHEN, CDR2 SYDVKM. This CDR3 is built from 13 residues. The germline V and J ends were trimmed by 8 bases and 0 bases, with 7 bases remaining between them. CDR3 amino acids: CASGGPNTGELFF. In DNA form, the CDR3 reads TGTGCCAGCGGGGGCCCGAACACCGGGGAGCTGTTTTTT.